The 5 T cell receptor beta chains below come from one sample, sequenced in a study of regulatory T cells in long-lasting Graves disease. As to time point: newly diagnosed GD, antithyroid drugs for less than 3 months. RNA from PBMCs was the source of the TCR library. To make TCR beta libraries, researchers used iRepertoire HTBI primers and Arm-PCR of CDR3 regions. Each CDR3 protein is one row after TCRdb ran MiXCR on the multiplex PCR reads. The sample consists of about 350,000 distinct CDR3 sequences, roughly a sixth of them appearing once. These data were also reused for a study on T cells in Graves' hyperthyroidism and ophthalmopathy.

This specimen was peripheral blood mononuclear cells (PBMCs), taken at new diagnosis, from a patient treated with antithyroid drugs. All receptors come from a middle-aged man with Graves disease.

This clonotype has ten or more counts. The chain carries TRBV2 and TRBJ1-1; D call uncertain. Trimming took off 11 bases at V and 2 bases at J, with 15 bases between the two ends. The CDR3 is 13 residues long. CDR1 SNHLY and CDR2 FYNNEI come from the germline V gene. The CDR3 here is CALQKWGNTEAFF. CDR3 DNA: TGTGCCCTGCAAAAGTGGGGAAACACTGAAGCTTTCTTT.

This clonotype has ten or more counts. The chain has TRBV7-2 and TRBJ2-2; D gene uncertain. V lost 5 bases, J lost 0 bases, and 13 bases lay in between. There are 16 residues in the CDR3. Germline V gene lookup returns CDR1 SGHTA and CDR2 FQGNSA. The CDR3 DNA sequence: TGTGCCAGCAGCCCGGGCCCAGCCGCGAACACCGGGGAGCTGTTTTTT. This codes for CASSPGPAANTGELFF.

This clonotype was counted a few times. The V call is TRBV19, the J call TRBJ2-1; TRBD2 is a possible D gene (5 bases). Germline assignment: CDR1 LNHDA and CDR2 SQIVND (reference sequence). The CDR3 runs to 15 residues. Trimming stripped 3 bases from V and 2 bases from J, with 11 bases between. CDR3 in amino acids: CASSMLGRTYNEQFF. The DNA for the CDR3 is TGTGCCAGTAGTATGTTGGGGAGAACCTACAATGAGCAGTTCTTC.

The rearrangement uses TRBV20-1 and TRBJ1-5, with no clear D. The V and J ends lost 1 base and 3 bases respectively, with 13 bases between them. The CDR3 spans 15 residues. Germline values: CDR1 DFQATT, CDR2 SNEGSKA (reference sequence). The CDR3 nucleotides read TGCAGTGCTAGAGCGACCGGACGTGTCAATCAGCCCCAGCATTTT. Its translation: CSARATGRVNQPQHF.

This clonotype has a handful of counts. The gene calls are TRBV19 and TRBJ2-4; possible D gene TRBD1, 5 bases. V was cut by 4 bases and J by 2 bases, with 15 bases left in between. Germline V gene sequence: CDR1 LNHDA, CDR2 SQIVND (reference sequence). The CDR3 spans 16 residues. CDR3 bases: TGTGCCAGTAGTAGAATGGACACCCTCCCCAAAAACATTCAGTACTTC. As protein: CASSRMDTLPKNIQYF.